This T cell receptor beta chain stems from a study of response to subunit inactivated influenza vaccine. Study observations and caveats: New T cells are recruited in small numbers by each seasonal influenza vaccination, according to the authors' suggestion.

TCRdb re-analysed the RT-PCR reads in MiXCR, keeping a single row per CDR3 protein. The sample records over 400,000 distinct CDR3 sequences, 9.5% to 12% being singletons. Trimming left V 6 bases short and J 7 bases short, with 15 bases between. The V gene's germline CDR1 is SGHAT and CDR2 FQNNGV. The CDR3 runs to 14 residues. This clonotype has a handful of counts. Its antigen is as yet unknown. This chain uses TRBV11-2 with TRBJ2-2; D gene uncertain. The receptor was isolated from a man aged 45-60 years who received an inactivated influenza vaccine. The source material was PBMCs from blood, sampled roughly 48 days after vaccination. This CDR3 reads CASRLVVKSGELFF. Written as DNA, the CDR3 is TGTGCCAGCAGATTGGTGGTTAAAAGCGGGGAGCTGTTTTTT.